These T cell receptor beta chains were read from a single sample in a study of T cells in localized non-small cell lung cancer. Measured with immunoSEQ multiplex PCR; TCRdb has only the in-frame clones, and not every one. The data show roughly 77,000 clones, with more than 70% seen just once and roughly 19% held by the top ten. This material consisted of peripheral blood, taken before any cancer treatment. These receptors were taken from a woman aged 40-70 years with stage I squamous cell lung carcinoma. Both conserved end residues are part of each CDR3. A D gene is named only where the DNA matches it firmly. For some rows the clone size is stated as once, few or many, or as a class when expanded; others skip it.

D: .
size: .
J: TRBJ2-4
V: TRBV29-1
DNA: TGCAGCGTTGATGGGGGGGCCGGAAACATTCAGTACTTC
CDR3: CSVDGGAGNIQYF

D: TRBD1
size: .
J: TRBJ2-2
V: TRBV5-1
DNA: TGCGCCAGCAGCAGGGACAGATCGAACACCGGGGAGCTGTTTTTT
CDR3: CASSRDRSNTGELFF

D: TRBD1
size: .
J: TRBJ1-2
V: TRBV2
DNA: TGTGCCAGCAGTGAGTTTGCAGGGGGCCACTATGGCTACACCTTC
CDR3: CASSEFAGGHYGYTF

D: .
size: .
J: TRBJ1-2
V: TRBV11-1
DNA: TGTGCCAGCAGCCCCCGAGACCGAGTCTATGGCTACACCTTC
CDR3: CASSPRDRVYGYTF

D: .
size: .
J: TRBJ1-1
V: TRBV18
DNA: TGTGCCAGCTCACAGAACACCGGGACGGCTTTCTTT
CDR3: CASSQNTGTAFF

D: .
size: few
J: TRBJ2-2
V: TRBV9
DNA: TGTGCCAGCAGCGAGACTACAGCGAACACCGGGGAGCTGTTTTTT
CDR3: CASSETTANTGELFF

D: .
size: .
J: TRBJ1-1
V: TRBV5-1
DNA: TGCGCCAGCAGGTCGGGCCGGGTGAACACTGAAGCTTTCTTT
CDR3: CASRSGRVNTEAFF

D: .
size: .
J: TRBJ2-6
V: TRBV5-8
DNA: TGTGCCAGCAGCTTGGCCATACAGCGCATCCCTGGGGCCAACGTCCTGACTTTC
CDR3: CASSLAIQRIPGANVLTF

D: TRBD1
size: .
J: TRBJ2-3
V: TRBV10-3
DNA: TGTGCCATCAGTCTGGAGGGGTTCGACAGGGGGAGTGGGGGCACAGATACGCAGTATTTT
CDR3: CAISLEGFDRGSGGTDTQYF

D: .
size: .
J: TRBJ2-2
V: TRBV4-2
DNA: TGTGCCAGCGAGGGTCTAGCGAAATCGAACACCGGGGAGCTGTTTTTT
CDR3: CASEGLAKSNTGELFF

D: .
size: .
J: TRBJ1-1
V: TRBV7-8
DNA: TGTGCCAGCAGCTTAGCGCTGGGGGGGAACACTGAAGCTTTCTTT
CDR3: CASSLALGGNTEAFF

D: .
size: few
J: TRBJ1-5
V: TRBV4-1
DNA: TGCGCCAGCAGCCAAGACATAGCCCGGAGGGGCAATCAGCCCCAGCATTTT
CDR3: CASSQDIARRGNQPQHF

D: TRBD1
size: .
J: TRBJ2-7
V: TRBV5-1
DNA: TGCGCCAGCAGCTTGGGGACAGGGTCCGCCGAGCAGTACTTC
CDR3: CASSLGTGSAEQYF

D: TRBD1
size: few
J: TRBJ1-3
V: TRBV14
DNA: TGTGCCAGCAGCCCCACCGGTTTACAGGGGGCTGGAAACACCATATATTTT
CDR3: CASSPTGLQGAGNTIYF

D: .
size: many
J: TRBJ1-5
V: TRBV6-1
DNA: TGTGCCAGCAGTGAGGGCAATCAGCCCCAGCATTTT
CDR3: CASSEGNQPQHF

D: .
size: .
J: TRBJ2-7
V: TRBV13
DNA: TGTGCCAGCAGCTTGAGTAACGAGCAGTACTTC
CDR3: CASSLSNEQYF

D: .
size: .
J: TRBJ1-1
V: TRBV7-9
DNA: TGTGCCAGCAGCTTGTACAGGGCCGACACTGAAGCTTTCTTT
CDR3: CASSLYRADTEAFF

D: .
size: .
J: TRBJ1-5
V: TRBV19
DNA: TGTGCCACCTCGGGGGGCCCGGGTCATCAGCCCCAGCATTTT
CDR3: CATSGGPGHQPQHF

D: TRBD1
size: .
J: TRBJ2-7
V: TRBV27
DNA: TGTGCCAGCAGTTTCCAGGGACAGGGAATCTACGAGCAGTACTTC
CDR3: CASSFQGQGIYEQYF

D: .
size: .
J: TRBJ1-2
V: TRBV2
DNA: TGTGCCAGCAGTGAAGGTCCCGGGGTTAGCGGCTACACCTTC
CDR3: CASSEGPGVSGYTF

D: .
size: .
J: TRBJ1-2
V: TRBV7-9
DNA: TGTGCCAGCAGCACCAACAGCTTTTCTAACTATGGCTACACCTTC
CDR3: CASSTNSFSNYGYTF

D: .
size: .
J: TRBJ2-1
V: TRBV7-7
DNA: TGTGCTAGCAGCTCCCTGGGGGTAGCAAATGAGCAGTTCTTC
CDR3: CASSSLGVANEQFF

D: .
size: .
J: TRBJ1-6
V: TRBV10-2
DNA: TGCGCCAGCAGGGACGGAATGAATTCACCCCTCCACTTT
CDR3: CASRDGMNSPLHF

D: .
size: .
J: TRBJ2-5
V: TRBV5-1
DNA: TGCGCCAGCAGCTTGGAAGTGACCCAGTACTTC
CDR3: CASSLEVTQYF

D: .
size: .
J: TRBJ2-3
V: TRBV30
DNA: TGTGCCTGGAGTGTAGGGCAGGTTACGCAGTATTTT
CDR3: CAWSVGQVTQYF

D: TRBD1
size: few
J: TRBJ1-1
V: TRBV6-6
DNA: TGTGCCAGCAGTTTTACAGGGGCGAACACTGAAGCTTTCTTT
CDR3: CASSFTGANTEAFF

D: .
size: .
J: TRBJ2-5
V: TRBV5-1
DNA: TGCGCCAGCAGCGCCGGACGCCGTGGGGAGACCCAGTACTTC
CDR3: CASSAGRRGETQYF

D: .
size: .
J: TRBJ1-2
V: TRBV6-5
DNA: TGTGCCAGCAGTTACGGTCAGAGATATGGCTACACCTTC
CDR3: CASSYGQRYGYTF

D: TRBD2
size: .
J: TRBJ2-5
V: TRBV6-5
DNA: TGTGCCAGCAGGGGTAGCGGGGGGTTGAGGGAGACCCAGTACTTC
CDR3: CASRGSGGLRETQYF

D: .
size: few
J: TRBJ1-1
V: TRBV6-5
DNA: TGTGCCAGCACCCGGGCCTCGGGGGGCACTGAAGCTTTCTTT
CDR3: CASTRASGGTEAFF

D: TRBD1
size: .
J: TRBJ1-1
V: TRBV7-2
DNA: TGTGCCAGCAGCACTCCCGACAAGGGGGCCCTGGAAACTTTCTTT
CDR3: CASSTPDKGALETFF

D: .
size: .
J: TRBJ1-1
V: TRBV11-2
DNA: TGTGCCAGCAGCTTAGGGTCCGGGTCTGCTGAAGCTTTCTTT
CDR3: CASSLGSGSAEAFF

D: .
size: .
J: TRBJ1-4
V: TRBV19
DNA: TGTGCCAGTAGCCCGGGGGGCGCCTATAATGAAAAACTGTTTTTT
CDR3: CASSPGGAYNEKLFF

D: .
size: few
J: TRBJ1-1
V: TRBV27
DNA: TGTGCCAGCACTAGATCCGGACACCCGAACACTGAAGCTTTCTTT
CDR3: CASTRSGHPNTEAFF

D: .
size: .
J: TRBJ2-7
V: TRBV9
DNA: TGTGCCAGCTCGACGGGGGATTCCTACGAGCAGTACTTC
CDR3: CASSTGDSYEQYF

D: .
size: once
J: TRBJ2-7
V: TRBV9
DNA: TGTGCCAGCAGCGTTGGGCGGGCCCCTGGCGAGCAGTACTTC
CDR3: CASSVGRAPGEQYF